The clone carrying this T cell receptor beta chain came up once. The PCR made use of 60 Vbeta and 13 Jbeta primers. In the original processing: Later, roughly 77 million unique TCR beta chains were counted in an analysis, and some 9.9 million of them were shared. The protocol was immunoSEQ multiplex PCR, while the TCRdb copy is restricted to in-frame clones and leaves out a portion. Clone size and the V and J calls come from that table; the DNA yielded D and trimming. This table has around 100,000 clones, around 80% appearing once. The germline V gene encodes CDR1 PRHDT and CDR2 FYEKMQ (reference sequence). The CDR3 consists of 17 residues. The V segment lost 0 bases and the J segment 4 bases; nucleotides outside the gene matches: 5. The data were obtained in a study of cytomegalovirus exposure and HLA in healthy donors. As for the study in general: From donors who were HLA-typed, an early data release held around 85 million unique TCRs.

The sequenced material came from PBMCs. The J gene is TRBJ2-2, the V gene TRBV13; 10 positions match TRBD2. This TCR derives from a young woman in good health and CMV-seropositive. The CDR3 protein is CASSLGPSGRGTGELFF. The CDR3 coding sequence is TGTGCCAGCAGCTTAGGCCCCAGCGGGAGGGGCACCGGGGAGCTGTTTTTT.